These 10 T cell receptor beta chains share one sample of origin, sequenced in a study of cytomegalovirus exposure and HLA in healthy donors. This PCR relied on a set of 60 Vbeta primers and 13 Jbeta primers. Repertoires were generated with immunoSEQ multiplex PCR, while TCRdb's copy carries only in-frame clones and drops some. The data hold over 150,000 clones, with roughly 80% observed a single time. Sequenced input: PBMCs. Receptor source: a woman aged 50 to 60 in good health and CMV-seronegative.

The rearrangement joins TRBV5-1 to TRBJ2-5, with 7 nucleotides matching TRBD2. The length of the CDR3 is 21 residues. Germline V gives CDR1 SGHRS, CDR2 YFSETQ. The ends lost 0 bases at V and 2 bases at J; junction bases unmatched: 22. CDR3 sequence reads: CASSLGRRTSRALGGQETQYF. In DNA form, the CDR3 reads TGCGCCAGCAGCTTGGGGCGTAGGACTAGTCGCGCCCTGGGAGGGCAAGAGACCCAGTACTTC.

V is TRBV30 and J is TRBJ1-2; weak D call: TRBD1 (5 bases). Trimming cost V 2 bases and J 2 bases, with 9 bases left between them. The CDR3 totals 13 residues. Germline V gene lookup returns CDR1 GTSNPN and CDR2 SVGIG (reference sequence). The DNA for the CDR3 is TGTGCCTGGAGTAAGGGGATCAACTATGGCTACACCTTC. Its translation is CAWSKGINYGYTF.

This clone has just a few counts. This rearrangement joins TRBV2 to TRBJ1-1, with unresolved D. V was cut by 7 bases and J by 1 base, with 4 bases left in between. Looked up from germline, CDR1 is SNHLY and CDR2 is FYNNEI. This CDR3 comprises 11 residues. The CDR3 nucleotides read TGTGCCAGCACGGGGAACACTGAAGCTTTCTTT. It yields the protein CASTGNTEAFF.

This chain links TRBV7-7 with TRBJ2-7; a weak D match, TRBD1 (5 bases). The germline V gene encodes CDR1 SSHAT and CDR2 FNYEAQ (reference sequence). V lost 7 bases, J lost 0 bases, and 13 bases lay in between. The CDR3 runs 14 residues. The CDR3 here is CASNRRGNSYEQYF. CDR3 DNA sequence: TGTGCCAGCAATAGAAGGGGCAACTCCTACGAGCAGTACTTC.

The V and J genes are TRBV19 and TRBJ1-1; tentative D call: TRBD1 (5 bases). Trimming left V 5 bases short and J 1 base short, with 11 bases between. Germline assignment: CDR1 LNHDA and CDR2 SQIVND (reference sequence). The CDR3 is made up of 14 amino acids. The CDR3, as DNA: TGTGCCAGTAGTCGTGACGGGGGGAACACTGAAGCTTTCTTT. Its protein is CASSRDGGNTEAFF.

This chain links TRBV10-3 with TRBJ1-5, with TRBD1 matching over 9 bases. The CDR3 is 15 residues long. Germline assignment: CDR1 ENHRY and CDR2 SYGVKD. Unmatched junction bases numbered 4, after V lost 5 bases and J lost 2 bases. CDR3 region: CAISTRTGGNQPQHF. CDR3 nucleotides: TGTGCCATCAGTACACGGACAGGGGGCAATCAGCCCCAGCATTTT.

V and J are TRBV28 and TRBJ2-5, with D perhaps TRBD1 (6 bases). V lost 3 bases and J lost 1, with 12 bases in between. The CDR3 contains 15 residues. Germline V gives CDR1 MDHEN, CDR2 SYDVKM. In DNA form, the CDR3 reads TGTGCCAGCAGTTTCTCCCCAGGGGCCCAAGAGACCCAGTACTTC. Its protein product is CASSFSPGAQETQYF.

The chain employs TRBV7-2 and TRBJ2-7; TRBD1 matches 8 bases. Losses at the gene ends were 5 bases for V and 3 bases for J; bases not matched to a gene: 15. CDR1 is SGHTA and CDR2 is FQGNSA in the germline V gene. The CDR3 spans 17 residues. The CDR3 spells CASSPLSRTGQSYEQYF. CDR3 DNA: TGTGCCAGCAGCCCCCTATCCCGGACAGGGCAAAGCTACGAGCAGTACTTC. Combining the CDR3 with reference TRBV7-2 and TRBJ2-7 gives the whole variable domain GAGVSQSPSNKVTEKGKDVELRCDPISGHTALYWYRQSLGQGLEFLIYFQGNSAPDKSGLPSDRFSAERTGGSVSTLTIQRTQQEDSAVYLCASSPLSRTGQSYEQYFGPGTRLTVT.

The rearrangement joins TRBV7-9 to TRBJ2-1, with D hard to call. CDR3 length: 13 residues. The germline CDR1 and CDR2 sequences are SEHNR and FQNEAQ (reference sequence). V was cut by 0 bases and J by 5 bases, with 5 bases left in between. Written as DNA, the CDR3 is TGTGCCAGCAGCTTAGCCTTTAACAATGAGCAGTTCTTC. This sequence encodes CASSLAFNNEQFF.

The chain couples TRBV6-6 to TRBJ1-3; D unresolved. Trimming took off 5 bases at V and 4 bases at J, with 9 bases between the two ends. Germline loops: CDR1 MNHNY, CDR2 SVGAGI (reference sequence). CDR3 length: 13 residues. The chain's CDR3 is CASSRQTGNTIYF. The DNA for the CDR3 is TGTGCCAGCAGTAGACAAACCGGAAACACCATATATTTT.